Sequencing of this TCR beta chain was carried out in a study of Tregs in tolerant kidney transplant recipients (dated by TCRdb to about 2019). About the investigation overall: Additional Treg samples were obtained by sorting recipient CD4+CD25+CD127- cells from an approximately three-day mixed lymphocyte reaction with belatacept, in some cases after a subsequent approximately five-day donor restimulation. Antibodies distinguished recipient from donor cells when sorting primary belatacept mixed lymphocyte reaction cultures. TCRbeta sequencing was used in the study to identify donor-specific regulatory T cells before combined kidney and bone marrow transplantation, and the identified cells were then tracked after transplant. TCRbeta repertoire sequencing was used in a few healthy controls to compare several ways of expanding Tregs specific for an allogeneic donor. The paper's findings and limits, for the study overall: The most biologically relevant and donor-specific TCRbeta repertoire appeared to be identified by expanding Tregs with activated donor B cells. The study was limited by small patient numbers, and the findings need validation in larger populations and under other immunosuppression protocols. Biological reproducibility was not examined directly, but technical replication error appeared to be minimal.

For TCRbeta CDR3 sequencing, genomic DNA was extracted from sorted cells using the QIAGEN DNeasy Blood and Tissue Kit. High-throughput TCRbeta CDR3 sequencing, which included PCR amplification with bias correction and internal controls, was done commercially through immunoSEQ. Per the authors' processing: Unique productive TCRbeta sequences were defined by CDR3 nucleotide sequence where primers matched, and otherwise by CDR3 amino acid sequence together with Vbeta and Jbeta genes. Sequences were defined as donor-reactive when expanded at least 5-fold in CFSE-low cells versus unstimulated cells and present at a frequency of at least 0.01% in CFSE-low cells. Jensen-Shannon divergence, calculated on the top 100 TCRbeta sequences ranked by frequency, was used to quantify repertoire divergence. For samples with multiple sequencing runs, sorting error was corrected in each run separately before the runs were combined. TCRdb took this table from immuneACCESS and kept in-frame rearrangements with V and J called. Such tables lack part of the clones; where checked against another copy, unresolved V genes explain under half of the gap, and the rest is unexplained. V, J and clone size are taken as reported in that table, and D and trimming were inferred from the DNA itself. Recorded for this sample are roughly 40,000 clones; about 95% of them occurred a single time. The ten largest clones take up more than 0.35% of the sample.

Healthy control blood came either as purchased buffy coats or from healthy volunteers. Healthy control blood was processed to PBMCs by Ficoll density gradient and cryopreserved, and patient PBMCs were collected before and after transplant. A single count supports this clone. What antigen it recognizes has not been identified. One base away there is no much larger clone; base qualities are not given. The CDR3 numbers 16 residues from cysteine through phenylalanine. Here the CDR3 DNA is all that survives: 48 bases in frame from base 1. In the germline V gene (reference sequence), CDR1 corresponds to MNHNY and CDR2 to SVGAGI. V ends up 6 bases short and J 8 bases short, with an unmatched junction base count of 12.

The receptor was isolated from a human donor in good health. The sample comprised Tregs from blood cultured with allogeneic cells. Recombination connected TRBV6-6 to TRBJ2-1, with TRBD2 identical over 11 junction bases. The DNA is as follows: TGTGCCAGCAGGTCGAAACTAGCGGGGGCAGGCGATGAGCAGTTCTTC. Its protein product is CASRSKLAGAGDEQFF.